Each of the 14 T cell receptor beta chains below was sequenced from the same sample in a study of T cell responses to AZD1222 COVID-19 vaccine (dated by TCRdb to the early 2020s). Libraries were prepared through the immunoSEQ multiplex PCR assay. TCRdb carries this immuneACCESS record with in-frame sequences only. Its versions omit some clonotypes, under half of them owing to an unresolved V gene in the studies checked, with the rest unexplained. The sample table contains 100,000 or so clones; only one count was recorded for approximately 87% of them. The top ten clones comprise around 10% of the sample. The sample's time point label, decoded: baseline before first vaccination. The starting material was peripheral blood, obtained on day 0 of AZD1222 vaccination. The receptors originated from an adult in good health.

The CDR3 DNA reads TGTGCCACCAGCAGAGAACAGTTTGACACTGAAGCTTTCTTT. It yields the protein CATSREQFDTEAFF. The gene calls are TRBV15 and TRBJ1-1; D is undetermined. The CDR3 is 14 residues long. The V end lost 0 bases, the J end lost 3 bases, and 8 bases lay between the germline ends. CDR1 is LNHNV and CDR2 is YYDKDF in the germline V gene (reference sequence).

The chain links TRBV7-3 to TRBJ2-2, with 8 positions matching TRBD2. The CDR3 runs 15 residues. V was pared by 4 bases and J by 4 bases, with 5 bases of the junction left unmatched. CDR1 is SGHTA, CDR2 FQGTGA, per germline. CDR3 coding DNA: TGTGCCAGCAGCTCCCCGGGGGGGAGCACCGGGGAGCTGTTTTTT. Amino acid sequence: CASSSPGGSTGELFF.

J is TRBJ1-2 and V is TRBV30; D is possibly TRBD1 (6 bases). The CDR3 is made up of 13 amino acids. Germline V gives CDR1 GTSNPN, CDR2 SVGIG (reference sequence). Trimming pared 3 bases from V and 7 bases from J, leaving 15 bases between. For the CDR3, the DNA is TGTGCCTGGAGCACAGGGTCGGTTTTTGGCTACACCTTC. Encoded protein: CAWSTGSVFGYTF. Based on the CDR3 plus reference TRBV30 and TRBJ1-2, the full variable domain is SQTIHQWPATLVQPVGSPLSLECTVEGTSNPNLYWYRQAAGRGLQLLFYSVGIGQISSEVPQNLSASRPQDRQFILSSKKLLLSDSGFYLCAWSTGSVFGYTFGSGTRLTVV.

The gene calls are TRBV3-1 (or the pseudogene TRBV3-2) and TRBJ1-6; no reliable D call. Germline assignment: CDR1 LGHDT and CDR2 YNNKEL (reference sequence). The CDR3 has 14 amino acids. V was clipped by 4 bases and J by 6 bases, with 10 bases between them. As DNA, the CDR3 is TGTGCCAGCAGCCTTCGTCAGACTAATTCACCCCTCCACTTT. Translation: CASSLRQTNSPLHF.

The V and J genes are TRBV7-6 and TRBJ2-3, with 7 bases matching TRBD1. With 4 bases clipped from V and 0 bases from J, the junction kept 10 bases outside the gene matches. The CDR3 spans 17 residues. Germline V gives CDR1 SGHVS, CDR2 FNYEAQ. The CDR3 nucleotides are TGTGCCAGCAGCTCACTCACAGGGGCTGCTAGCACAGATACGCAGTATTTT. Residues: CASSSLTGAASTDTQYF.

A note on this clone: Other DNA sequences in this specimen translate into the identical CDR3. The CDR3 DNA reads TGTGCCAGCAGCGTCGACAGCCTCAATCAGCCCCAGCATTTT. This encodes CASSVDSLNQPQHF. V usage is TRBV2 and J usage is TRBJ1-5; D is possibly TRBD1 (5 bases). V was trimmed by 6 bases and J by 3 bases, leaving 12 bases between them. Per germline, CDR1 SNHLY and CDR2 FYNNEI. This CDR3 comprises 14 residues.

V and J are TRBV6-5 and TRBJ1-5; D call uncertain. The germline CDR1 and CDR2 sequences are MNHEY and SVGAGI. Trimming pared 6 bases from V and 3 bases from J, leaving 9 bases between. This CDR3 is built from 13 residues. CDR3 amino acids: CASSLVPNQPQHF. The CDR3 DNA sequence: TGTGCCAGCAGCTTGGTCCCCAATCAGCCCCAGCATTTT.

The CDR3 sequence is CASSLMWPTQYF. The CDR3 nucleotides are TGTGCCAGCAGTTTAATGTGGCCTACGCAGTATTTT. This chain joins TRBV28 and TRBJ2-3; the D is unclear. CDR3 size: 12 residues. Germline-derived CDR1 and CDR2 are MDHEN and SYDVKM. Trimming removed 2 bases from V and 8 bases from J, with 8 bases in between.

V and J are TRBV7-8 and TRBJ2-1; D gene unclear. The CDR3 totals 14 residues. Trimming took off 2 bases at V and 7 bases at J, with 12 bases between the two ends. Per the germline V gene, CDR1 is SGHVS and CDR2 is FQNEAQ. In DNA, the CDR3 is TGTGCCAGCAGCTTAAGTTGGGTGTTGAATGAGCAGTTCTTC. Its protein is CASSLSWVLNEQFF.

The rearrangement joins TRBV28 to TRBJ1-4; 7 nucleotides match TRBD1. Per the germline V gene, CDR1 is MDHEN and CDR2 is SYDVKM. This CDR3 contains 19 residues. Trimming at V came to 3 bases and at J to 6 bases, leaving 19 bases not matched to a gene. The CDR3 sequence is CASSLGHLLLGQKDEKLFF. CDR3 bases: TGTGCCAGCAGTTTGGGCCACCTCTTACTGGGACAGAAGGATGAAAAACTGTTTTTT.

V usage is TRBV24-1 and J usage is TRBJ1-5; D gene unclear. Between the trimmed V and J ends, which lost 4 bases and 4 bases, there was a span of 4 bases. Looked up from germline, CDR1 is KGHDR and CDR2 is SFDVKD. The CDR3 totals 12 residues. CDR3 DNA: TGTGCCACCAGTGACTGGAATCAGCCCCAGCATTTT. Encoded protein: CATSDWNQPQHF.

The J gene is TRBJ2-7, the V gene TRBV7-9; 12 bases agree with TRBD1. This CDR3 contains 13 residues. After removal of 6 bases from V and 5 bases from J, the junction contained 2 bases not matched to a gene. Germline assignment: CDR1 SEHNR and CDR2 FQNEAQ (reference sequence). The CDR3 bases are TGTGCCAGCAGACGGGACAGGGGGCACGAGCAGTACTTC. Amino acid sequence: CASRRDRGHEQYF.

This clone was recorded only once. The chain recombines TRBV2 with TRBJ2-3, with TRBD2 matching over 11 bases. The CDR3 has 17 residues. V shed 4 bases, J shed 0 bases, and the junction held 6 bases outside the gene matches. Germline-derived CDR1 and CDR2 are SNHLY and FYNNEI. CDR3 sequence: CASSAQRLAGSTDTQYF. CDR3 bases: TGTGCCAGCAGTGCCCAAAGACTAGCGGGAAGCACAGATACGCAGTATTTT.

V gene TRBV7-3 combines with J gene TRBJ1-6, with TRBD1 matching 8 bases. Germline trimming cut 5 bases from V and 7 bases from J; bases unmatched to any gene: 4. The CDR3 extends over 14 amino acids. Germline V CDR1 and CDR2: SGHTA, FQGTGA. CDR3 sequence reads: CASSADRGNSPLHF. The CDR3 DNA follows: TGTGCCAGCAGCGCAGACAGGGGCAATTCACCCCTCCACTTT. Supplemented by reference TRBV7-3 and TRBJ1-6, the full variable domain reads GAGVSQTPSNKVTEKGKYVELRCDPISGHTALYWYRQSLGQGPEFLIYFQGTGAADDSGLPNDRFFAVRPEGSVSTLKIQRTERGDSAVYLCASSADRGNSPLHFGNGTRLTVT.